Below, one T cell receptor beta chain is given with its context. Antigen unknown. This may come from a read error, since a much larger clone is one base off. This entry is derived from a study of spatial heterogeneity in lung cancer. Sample time point: sample taken at primary tumor resection. Unsorted samples of tumor, nontumor lung or frozen PBMC had their whole RNA sequenced. Single TCR cDNA molecules each had their own unique molecular identifier. TCRdb passed the 5' RACE reads through MiXCR, listing each CDR3 protein once. The table includes roughly 50,000 distinct CDR3 sequences, roughly 7.2% detected once. V was shortened by 7 bases and J by 6 bases, with 24 bases between the two germline ends. The length of the CDR3 is 16 residues. Germline V lookup: CDR1 SGHRS, CDR2 YFSETQ. Overall study results and limits: Follow-up blood showed ubiquitous expanded tumor TCRs less than blood at resection did.

This specimen was PBMCs, taken at surgery. The TCR originated in a female donor with early-stage non-small cell lung cancer. The chain couples TRBV5-1 to TRBJ2-3; D possibly corresponds to TRBD1 (8 bases). CDR3 nucleotide sequence: TGCGCCAGCGGGAGGGTTCAGGGGGCATCGATGGATACGCAGTATTTT. It codes for CASGRVQGASMDTQYF.